This note documents a single T cell receptor beta chain sequence. No antigen is known for it. Trimming removed 2 bases from V and 5 bases from J, with 16 bases in between. The length of the CDR3 is 15 residues. Germline V gives CDR1 KGHSY, CDR2 FQNENV. Sequencing was performed with immunoSEQ multiplex PCR; in TCRdb, only in-frame clones are kept and a portion is missing. Seen here are 13,000 to 15,000 clones, about 89% observed once, and the top ten hold roughly a quarter. The sample belongs to a study of OX40 agonist ivuxolimab in advanced cancers. Study-wide context: Melanoma, hepatocellular carcinoma, head and neck or renal cell cancer occurred in dose-escalation patients. Three individuals attained partial responses, comprising one hepatocellular carcinoma case and two cutaneous melanoma cases. Study conclusions and caveats: Those patients achieving a partial response at 0.1-3.0 mg/kg showed among the lowest clonal expansion. The study did not work out the antigen specificity of the expanded peripheral T cells.

The TCR comes from an adult with an advanced solid tumor such as melanoma, head and neck, liver or kidney cancer. The sample here was CD4+ or CD8+ T cells sorted from blood, taken in a trial of the OX40 agonist ivuxolimab. The gene calls are TRBV16 and TRBJ2-7; D gene unclear. CDR3 residues: CASSQPRTPENEQYF. The CDR3 DNA reads TGTGCCAGCAGCCAACCCCGGACCCCTGAGAACGAGCAGTACTTC.